A single sample gave rise to the 32 T cell receptor beta chains below, sequenced in a study of blood T cell repertoires in COVID-19 (dated by TCRdb to 2019 to 2021). The library was generated by the immunoSEQ multiplex PCR assay. The clones in this table, taken by TCRdb from immuneACCESS, are in-frame only. Not every clone is retained; where verified, under half of the shortfall comes from an unresolved V gene, and the cause of the rest is unknown. The sample records about 180,000 clones, approximately 80% of which are singletons. 13% to 15% of the sample is taken by the ten largest. The sample taken for sequencing was PBMCs or T cells enriched from blood (not recorded which). These receptors were collected from a man in his fifties or sixties who had been exposed to COVID-19.

The rearrangement uses TRBV2 and TRBJ1-2, with D tentatively TRBD1 (5 bases). Germline assignment: CDR1 SNHLY and CDR2 FYNNEI. V gave up 6 bases and J gave up 7 bases, with 12 bases separating them. This CDR3 is 12 amino acids long. The CDR3 DNA reads as TGTGCCAGCAGATCAGGGACTCGTGGCTACACCTTC. This sequence encodes CASRSGTRGYTF.

The V gene is TRBV9, the J gene TRBJ2-1; 9 positions agree with TRBD2. V shed 4 bases and J 2 bases; nucleotides not matched to a gene: 10. Germline V gives CDR1 SGDLS, CDR2 YYNGEE. The CDR3 extends over 17 amino acids. The CDR3 nucleotides read TGTGCCAGCAGCCCCCCCAGGTCTAGCGGGGCCTACAATGAGCAGTTCTTC. Amino acid sequence: CASSPPRSSGAYNEQFF.

The chain carries TRBV9 and TRBJ2-3; 11 bases are a match to TRBD2. This CDR3 spans 15 amino acids. Germline assignment: CDR1 SGDLS and CDR2 YYNGEE. Losses at the gene ends were 0 bases for V and 6 bases for J; bases not matched to a gene: 3. The CDR3 DNA is TGTGCCAGCAGCGTAGCTAGCGGGAGGTTGGATACGCAGTATTTT. Its protein is CASSVASGRLDTQYF.

This clone was seen more than once but under ten times. The rearrangement links TRBV6-1 to TRBJ1-6, with D possibly being TRBD1 (6 bases). The CDR3 totals 18 residues. Per the germline V gene, CDR1 is MNHNS and CDR2 is SASEGT. Trimming stripped 1 base from V and 0 bases from J, with 13 bases between. The CDR3 DNA reads TGTGCCAGCAGTGAAGGCGCAGGGGCAAGCTCCTATAATTCACCCCTCCACTTT. This translates into CASSEGAGASSYNSPLHF.

The rearrangement uses TRBV5-1 and TRBJ2-2; the match to TRBD2 covers 8 bases. Unmatched junction bases numbered 9, after V lost 5 bases and J lost 3 bases. Germline CDR1 reads SGHRS; CDR2 reads YFSETQ. The CDR3 is 16 residues long. The CDR3 region has the DNA TGCGCCAGCAGGACTGACGGGGGGGAGTACACCGGGGAGCTGTTTTTT. Translated: CASRTDGGEYTGELFF.

The chain is built from TRBV3-1 (or the pseudogene TRBV3-2) and TRBJ1-1; weak D call: TRBD1 (5 bases). CDR1 LGHDT and CDR2 YNNKEL come from the germline V gene (reference sequence). Trimming cost V 5 bases and J 1 base, with 8 bases left between them. The CDR3 contains 13 residues. The CDR3 DNA sequence: TGTGCCAGCAGCTTAGGACAGAACACTGAAGCTTTCTTT. Translation gives CASSLGQNTEAFF.

This chain joins TRBV19 and TRBJ1-2; tentatively, D is TRBD1 (5 bases). Trimming took off 3 bases at V and 5 bases at J, with 13 bases between the two ends. This CDR3 contains 14 residues. Germline lookup yields CDR1 LNHDA and CDR2 SQIVND (reference sequence). CDR3 in DNA: TGTGCCAGTAGTATTCAGGGCAGAACTTATGGCTACACCTTC. This translates into CASSIQGRTYGYTF.

The chain uses TRBV5-4 and TRBJ1-6, with 8 nucleotides matching TRBD1. Germline CDR1 reads SGHNT; CDR2 reads YYREEE (reference sequence). V was pared by 4 bases and J by 9 bases, with 9 bases of the junction left unmatched. CDR3 size: 15 residues. CDR3 protein: CASSLPPGGSSPLHF. The CDR3 DNA sequence: TGTGCCAGCAGCCTACCTCCAGGGGGCTCTTCACCCCTCCACTTT.

The V gene is TRBV24-1, the J gene TRBJ2-7, with 8 bases lining up with TRBD1. This CDR3 contains 13 residues. V lost 6 bases and J lost 4; bases outside the gene matches: 4. Germline assignment: CDR1 KGHDR and CDR2 SFDVKD. The DNA for the CDR3 is TGTGCCACCAGTCGGACAGGGCGATACGAGCAGTACTTC. It encodes CATSRTGRYEQYF.

This clone has a handful of counts. The chain uses TRBV3-1 (or the pseudogene TRBV3-2) and TRBJ2-5, with D possibly TRBD2 on 5 matching bases. Deletions cut 1 base from V and 3 bases from J, with 18 bases between. Germline loops: CDR1 LGHDT, CDR2 YNNKEL (reference sequence). The CDR3 consists of 17 residues. Here the CDR3 reads CASSQGASSSKKETQYF. The CDR3 DNA sequence: TGTGCCAGCAGCCAAGGGGCTAGCTCCTCAAAAAAAGAGACCCAGTACTTC.

The gene calls are TRBV12-3 or TRBV12-4 and TRBJ2-1, with TRBD1 matching 8 bases. V lost 6 bases to trimming and J lost 11 bases; unmatched junction nucleotides: 6. CDR3 length: 12 amino acids. The CDR3 sequence is CASRIGQGQQFF. The CDR3 DNA is TGTGCCAGCAGGATCGGACAGGGCCAGCAGTTCTTC.

The rearrangement joins TRBV2 to TRBJ2-2; possibly TRBD1 for D (6 bases). Germline V gene sequence: CDR1 SNHLY, CDR2 FYNNEI. Trimming removed 10 bases from V and 4 bases from J, with 16 bases in between. The CDR3 is 14 residues long. The CDR3 protein is CAITVGGFTGELFF. The CDR3 DNA reads as TGTGCCATCACGGTAGGGGGATTCACCGGGGAGCTGTTTTTT. Based on the CDR3 plus reference TRBV2 and TRBJ2-2, the full variable domain is EPEVTQTPSHQVTQMGQEVILRCVPISNHLYFYWYRQILGQKVEFLVSFYNNEISEKSEIFDDQFSVERPDGSNFTLKIRSTKLEDSAMYFCAITVGGFTGELFFGEGSRLTVL.

The J gene is TRBJ2-5, the V gene TRBV19; D might be TRBD2 (7 bases). Trimming cost V 4 bases and J 5 bases, with 17 bases left between them. CDR3 length: 15 amino acids. CDR1 and CDR2 from the germline V gene are LNHDA and SQIVND (reference sequence). CDR3: CASSTRGGRRETQYF. As DNA, the CDR3 is TGTGCCAGTAGTACGAGGGGGGGCCGCCGTGAGACCCAGTACTTC.

This clone was detected a few times. This specimen includes other DNA sequences encoding the same CDR3. The chain carries TRBV12-3 or TRBV12-4 and TRBJ2-5; D is ambiguous. The CDR3 runs 11 residues. Trimming took 6 bases from V and 4 from J, leaving 6 bases between them. The CDR3 DNA follows: TGTGCCAGCAGCCCTCGAGAGACCCAGTACTTC. It codes for CASSPRETQYF.

The chain is built from TRBV19 and TRBJ2-1; D may be TRBD1 (5 bases). CDR3 length: 15 residues. Germline CDR1 and CDR2: LNHDA and SQIVND (reference sequence). Trimming took off 5 bases at V and 2 bases at J, with 13 bases between the two ends. Written as DNA, the CDR3 is TGTGCCAGTAGTCCACAGGAGTCGACCTACAATGAGCAGTTCTTC. Its translation is CASSPQESTYNEQFF.

This chain links TRBV5-1 with TRBJ2-2; D may be TRBD2 (6 bases). This CDR3 contains 16 residues. V was shortened by 5 bases and J by 2 bases, with 16 bases between the two germline ends. Germline values: CDR1 SGHRS, CDR2 YFSETQ. The CDR3 here is CASSWGDRQNTGELFF. As DNA, the CDR3 is TGCGCCAGCAGTTGGGGGGACCGACAAAACACCGGGGAGCTGTTTTTT.

The chain combines TRBV9 with TRBJ1-1; D uncertain. In germline, CDR1 is SGDLS, CDR2 YYNGEE. The CDR3 is 14 residues long. The V end was cut by 0 bases, the J end by 4 bases, with 10 bases between. The CDR3 DNA follows: TGTGCCAGCAGCGTAGGTCAGATTTTCACTGAAGCTTTCTTT. Its translation is CASSVGQIFTEAFF.

This clone has just a few counts. The J gene is TRBJ2-7, the V gene TRBV6-5, with D tentatively TRBD1 (5 bases). The CDR3 runs to 15 residues. Germline V lookup: CDR1 MNHEY, CDR2 SVGAGI. V lost 6 bases and J 2 bases, leaving 17 bases between the germline ends. The DNA for the CDR3 is TGTGCCAGCAGAGTTAAAGGGGCACAGACCTACGAGCAGTACTTC. It codes for CASRVKGAQTYEQYF.

The count of this clone is one. The V call is TRBV5-1, the J call TRBJ2-1; 8 nucleotides agree with TRBD2. Germline V gene data show CDR1 as SGHRS and CDR2 as YFSETQ. Germline trimming cut 0 bases from V and 10 bases from J; bases unmatched to any gene: 9. This CDR3 is built from 15 residues. CDR3 DNA sequence: TGCGCCAGCAGCTTGGAAGCTAGCGGGCAAACAGAGCAGTTCTTC. It yields the protein CASSLEASGQTEQFF.

This clone was recorded at least ten times. DNA for the CDR3: TGTGCCAGCAGCTTGGCCCCCCCGGGACAGGGGGACGGTGGCTACACCTTC. It is translated as CASSLAPPGQGDGGYTF. This chain connects TRBV5-4 to TRBJ1-2, with 11 positions matching TRBD1. Germline CDR1 reads SGHNT; CDR2 reads YYREEE (reference sequence). J gave up 7 bases and V 0 bases, and 11 bases lay outside the gene matches. This CDR3 has 17 residues.

This chain links TRBV18 with TRBJ2-3; perhaps TRBD2 as D (6 bases). CDR1 KGHSH and CDR2 LQKENI come from the germline V gene. The ends were cut back, 1 base at V and 6 bases at J, with 8 bases in the middle. The CDR3 runs 13 residues. CDR3 residues: CASSPLRGDTQYF. In DNA, the CDR3 is TGTGCCAGCTCACCACTTCGGGGGGATACGCAGTATTTT. Together with reference TRBV18 and TRBJ2-3, the CDR3 gives the full variable domain: NAGVMQNPRHLVRRRGQEARLRCSPMKGHSHVYWYRQLPEEGLKFMVYLQKENIIDESGMPKERFSAEFPKEGPSILRIQQVVRGDSAAYFCASSPLRGDTQYFGPGTRLTVL.

The rearrangement joins TRBV6-5 to TRBJ1-6; TRBD1 aligns across 9 bases. CDR1 is MNHEY, CDR2 SVGAGI, per germline. The CDR3 runs to 14 residues. V trimming: 9 bases; J trimming: 7 bases; junction bases outside the gene matches: 7. The DNA for the CDR3 is TGTGCCAGTACAGGGGGCATTGGGAATTCACCCCTCCACTTT. Its translation: CASTGGIGNSPLHF.

The chain combines TRBV11-2 with TRBJ2-1; 16 bases are shared with TRBD2. CDR1 is SGHAT and CDR2 is FQNNGV in the germline V gene. CDR3 size: 14 residues. V shed 5 bases, J shed 12 bases, and the junction held 4 bases outside the gene matches. The CDR3 region is CASSPGTSGRGQFF. The CDR3 DNA reads TGTGCCAGCAGCCCCGGGACTAGCGGGAGGGGGCAGTTCTTC.

This chain uses TRBV15 with TRBJ2-3; D is perhaps TRBD1 (6 bases). Trimming left V 0 bases short and J 1 base short, with 11 bases between. Germline V lookup: CDR1 LNHNV, CDR2 YYDKDF (reference sequence). There are 16 residues in the CDR3. The CDR3 DNA reads as TGTGCCACCAGCAGAGATTCAGGGGCCCGCACAGATACGCAGTATTTT. It codes for CATSRDSGARTDTQYF.

This sequence joins TRBV5-4 and TRBJ2-1; D is perhaps TRBD2 (6 bases). The germline V and J ends were trimmed by 4 bases and 2 bases, with 16 bases remaining between them. CDR3 length equals 16 residues. Germline CDR1 reads SGHNT; CDR2 reads YYREEE (reference sequence). CDR3 residues: CASSGGSAGTYNEQFF. The CDR3 DNA reads TGTGCCAGCAGCGGGGGGAGCGCGGGAACCTACAATGAGCAGTTCTTC.

The table lists this clone with a count of one. The rearrangement uses TRBV2 and TRBJ1-2; D ambiguous. V lost 8 bases to trimming and J lost 7 bases, with 20 bases between them. CDR3 length: 14 residues. Germline V lookup: CDR1 SNHLY, CDR2 FYNNEI. CDR3 nucleotides: TGTGCCAGCGCTACCGACCGGGAGCTGGGTGGCTACACCTTC. Amino acids: CASATDRELGGYTF.

This clone was counted once. The V and J genes are TRBV6-2 or TRBV6-3 and TRBJ2-7, with 8 bases that match TRBD1. J gave up 5 bases and V 5 bases, and 11 bases lay outside the gene matches. This CDR3 contains 15 residues. From germline, CDR1 is MNHEY and CDR2 SVGEGT. The CDR3 protein is CASSRPPDRVDEQYF. In DNA, the CDR3 is TGTGCCAGCAGTCGACCCCCGGACAGGGTAGACGAGCAGTACTTC.

The chain carries TRBV5-6 and TRBJ2-6; 10 bases map to TRBD1. Germline V gene lookup returns CDR1 SGHDT and CDR2 YYEEEE. The CDR3 has 16 residues. The trim removed 4 bases at V and 3 bases at J, leaving 4 bases unmatched. CDR3 sequence reads: CASSETGGVGANVLTF. CDR3 in DNA: TGTGCCAGCAGCGAGACAGGGGGCGTTGGGGCCAACGTCCTGACTTTC.

The V and J genes are TRBV7-9 and TRBJ2-3; D gene unclear. The CDR3 length is 13 residues. Trimming removed 5 bases from V and 1 base from J, with 7 bases in between. CDR1 and CDR2 from the germline V gene are SEHNR and FQNEAQ (reference sequence). CDR3 bases: TGTGCCAGCAGCGAGGTAGGCACAGATACGCAGTATTTT. It is translated as CASSEVGTDTQYF.

This chain's CDR3 is CSVRQVMNTEAFF. For the CDR3, the DNA is TGCAGCGTGAGACAGGTCATGAACACTGAAGCTTTCTTT. The chain joins TRBV29-1 to TRBJ1-1; possibly TRBD1 for D (6 bases). The CDR3 spans 13 residues. V shed 6 bases and J shed 0 bases, with 11 bases lying between them. Germline CDR1 SQVTM, CDR2 ANQGSEA.

The chain joins TRBV15 to TRBJ2-5; 9 bases match TRBD2. The CDR3 contains 16 residues. With V trimmed by 1 base and J by 0 bases, 3 bases remained unmatched. CDR1 is LNHNV and CDR2 is YYDKDF in the germline V gene (reference sequence). The CDR3 here is CATSRGASGNQETQYF. CDR3 nucleotides: TGTGCCACCAGCAGAGGGGCTAGCGGGAACCAAGAGACCCAGTACTTC.

This sequence joins TRBV15 and TRBJ1-1; 7 nucleotides line up with TRBD1. This CDR3 contains 14 residues. CDR1 is LNHNV, CDR2 YYDKDF, per germline (reference sequence). The V and J ends lost 7 bases and 1 base, in that order; junction bases with no gene match: 6. CDR3 in DNA: TGTGCCACCAAGATGCACAGGGGGAACACTGAAGCTTTCTTT. It encodes CATKMHRGNTEAFF.